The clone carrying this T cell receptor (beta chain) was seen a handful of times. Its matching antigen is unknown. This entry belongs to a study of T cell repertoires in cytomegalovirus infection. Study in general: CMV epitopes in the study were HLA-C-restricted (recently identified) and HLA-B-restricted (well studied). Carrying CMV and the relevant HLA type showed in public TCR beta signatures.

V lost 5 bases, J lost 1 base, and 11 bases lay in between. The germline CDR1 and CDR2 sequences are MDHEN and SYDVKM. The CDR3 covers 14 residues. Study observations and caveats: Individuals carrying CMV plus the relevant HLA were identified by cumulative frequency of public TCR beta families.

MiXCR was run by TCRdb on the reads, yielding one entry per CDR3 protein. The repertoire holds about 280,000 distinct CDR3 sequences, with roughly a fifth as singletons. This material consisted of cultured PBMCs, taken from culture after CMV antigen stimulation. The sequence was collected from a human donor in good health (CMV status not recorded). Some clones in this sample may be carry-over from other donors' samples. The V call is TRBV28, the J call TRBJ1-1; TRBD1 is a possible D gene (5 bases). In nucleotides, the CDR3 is TGTGCCAGCAGTACCGGGGCCCAGAACACTGAAGCTTTCTTT. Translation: CASSTGAQNTEAFF.